These T cell receptor beta chains were read from a single sample in a study of Ad26.COV2.S vaccination and SARS-CoV-2 variants. Sequencing used immunoSEQ multiplex PCR; TCRdb keeps in-frame clones, though not all of them. The table includes approximately 460,000 clones, roughly nine tenths detected once. The sequenced sample was peripheral blood, obtained in a trial of Ad26.COV2.S vaccine versus placebo. These receptors were obtained from a person aged 18-60 years who received the Ad26.COV2.S COVID-19 vaccine or a placebo. CDR3s include the opening cysteine and the closing phenylalanine or tryptophan. A D gene is named only where the DNA matches it firmly. Expanded clones get a size class; other rows say once, few or many, or leave the size out.

J gene: TRBJ2-1; D gene: TRBD2; clone size: once; V gene: TRBV2; CDR3 DNA: TGTGCCAGCAGGCGGAGCAGGGAGGGGTACAATGAGCAGTTCTTC; CDR3 protein: CASRRSREGYNEQFF
J gene: TRBJ1-1; D gene: TRBD1; clone size: NA; V gene: TRBV29-1; CDR3 DNA: TGCAGCGGCCAGACAGGGTTGCCGTTGGGCACTGAAGCTTTCTTT; CDR3 protein: CSGQTGLPLGTEAFF
J gene: TRBJ2-5; D gene: NA; clone size: NA; V gene: TRBV19; CDR3 DNA: TGTGCCAGTAGTATGACAGGGGAGGGACGAGAGACCCAGTACTTC; CDR3 protein: CASSMTGEGRETQYF
J gene: TRBJ1-5; D gene: NA; clone size: NA; V gene: TRBV4-1; CDR3 DNA: TGCGCCAGCAGCCAAAATCCCGGACGGACCGGTGATCAGCCCCAGCATTTT; CDR3 protein: CASSQNPGRTGDQPQHF
J gene: TRBJ2-7; D gene: NA; clone size: NA; V gene: TRBV18; CDR3 DNA: TGTGCCAGCTCACCCGCCGGTAGCATTAACGAGCAGTACTTC; CDR3 protein: CASSPAGSINEQYF
J gene: TRBJ2-2; D gene: TRBD2; clone size: NA; V gene: TRBV11-2; CDR3 DNA: TGTGCCAGCAGCACCCTAGCGGCGAACACCGGGGAGCTGTTTTTT; CDR3 protein: CASSTLAANTGELFF
J gene: TRBJ2-7; D gene: TRBD1; clone size: NA; V gene: TRBV2; CDR3 DNA: TGTGCCAGCAGTGAACACAGGGGGGTTGTCGAGCAGTACTTC; CDR3 protein: CASSEHRGVVEQYF
J gene: TRBJ2-7; D gene: NA; clone size: NA; V gene: TRBV6-2/TRBV6-3; CDR3 DNA: TGTGCCAGCAGTTATCCCTCCGGGGAGCTACTTTCCTCCTACGAGCAGTACTTC; CDR3 protein: CASSYPSGELLSSYEQYF
J gene: TRBJ2-7; D gene: TRBD1; clone size: NA; V gene: TRBV25-1; CDR3 DNA: TGTGCCAGCACCAGTGACTCGACAGGGAACGAGCAGTACTTC; CDR3 protein: CASTSDSTGNEQYF
J gene: TRBJ2-5; D gene: NA; clone size: once; V gene: TRBV9; CDR3 DNA: TGTGCCAGCAGCGTACAGGGGCTTCCGACGGGAGAGACCCAGTACTTC; CDR3 protein: CASSVQGLPTGETQYF
J gene: TRBJ1-2; D gene: NA; clone size: few; V gene: TRBV28; CDR3 DNA: TGTGCCAGCAGCGAAACCGGGGGCGGGGGCTACACCTTC; CDR3 protein: CASSETGGGGYTF
J gene: TRBJ2-3; D gene: NA; clone size: NA; V gene: TRBV9; CDR3 DNA: TGTGCCAGCAGCAGGGAGGGGGCCCTCACAGATACGCAGTATTTT; CDR3 protein: CASSREGALTDTQYF
J gene: TRBJ1-2; D gene: NA; clone size: NA; V gene: TRBV18; CDR3 DNA: TGTGCCAGCTCACCAGGGACCGACGGTTATGGCTACACCTTC; CDR3 protein: CASSPGTDGYGYTF
J gene: TRBJ1-1; D gene: NA; clone size: NA; V gene: TRBV19; CDR3 DNA: TGTGCCAGTACCCTGGCAGGGGTTTTGAACACTGAAGCTTTCTTT; CDR3 protein: CASTLAGVLNTEAFF
J gene: TRBJ1-2; D gene: NA; clone size: few; V gene: TRBV11-3; CDR3 DNA: TGTGCCAGCAGCTTAAAGACAACTAACTATGGCTACACCTTC; CDR3 protein: CASSLKTTNYGYTF
J gene: TRBJ2-7; D gene: NA; clone size: NA; V gene: TRBV28; CDR3 DNA: TGTGCCAGCAGAAAAGGACGGATCGGGTACGAGCAGTACTTC; CDR3 protein: CASRKGRIGYEQYF
J gene: TRBJ1-5; D gene: NA; clone size: NA; V gene: TRBV6-5; CDR3 DNA: TGTGCCAGCAGTTACGACGGGTCCTCTCAGCCCCAGCATTTT; CDR3 protein: CASSYDGSSQPQHF
J gene: TRBJ1-3; D gene: NA; clone size: NA; V gene: TRBV5-1; CDR3 DNA: TGCGCCAGCAGCTTGGGACCCTCTGGAAACACCATATATTTT; CDR3 protein: CASSLGPSGNTIYF
J gene: TRBJ1-5; D gene: TRBD1; clone size: once; V gene: TRBV28; CDR3 DNA: TGTGCCAGCAGATCCGGGACAGGGGACAATCAGCCCCAGCATTTT; CDR3 protein: CASRSGTGDNQPQHF
J gene: TRBJ2-7; D gene: NA; clone size: NA; V gene: TRBV7-6; CDR3 DNA: TGTGCCAGCAGCTTAGGGCAGGGGCTCACCTACGAGCAGTACTTC; CDR3 protein: CASSLGQGLTYEQYF
J gene: TRBJ2-7; D gene: NA; clone size: NA; V gene: TRBV29-1; CDR3 DNA: TGCAGCGTTGAGGTCGGTGGGGACTCCTACGAGCAGTACTTC; CDR3 protein: CSVEVGGDSYEQYF
J gene: TRBJ1-2; D gene: NA; clone size: NA; V gene: TRBV6-5; CDR3 DNA: TGTGCCAGCAGTTACTCAGGGGGGGAGAATGGCTACACCTTC; CDR3 protein: CASSYSGGENGYTF
J gene: TRBJ2-3; D gene: NA; clone size: NA; V gene: TRBV7-9; CDR3 DNA: TGTGCCAGCAGCTTAGAGGTATTCACGGCAGATACGCAGTATTTT; CDR3 protein: CASSLEVFTADTQYF
J gene: TRBJ2-3; D gene: NA; clone size: NA; V gene: TRBV5-1; CDR3 DNA: TGCGCCAGCAGCTTTGGAGGGGCCCGCACAGATACGCAGTATTTT; CDR3 protein: CASSFGGARTDTQYF
J gene: TRBJ2-3; D gene: NA; clone size: NA; V gene: TRBV7-9; CDR3 DNA: TGTGCCAGCAGCTCGTTTCAGGGTAGAGATACGCAGTATTTT; CDR3 protein: CASSSFQGRDTQYF
J gene: TRBJ2-7; D gene: NA; clone size: once; V gene: TRBV3-1/TRBV3-2; CDR3 DNA: TGTGCCAGCAGCCAAGTGGGGACACGCGAGCAGTACTTC; CDR3 protein: CASSQVGTREQYF
J gene: TRBJ1-1; D gene: TRBD1; clone size: few; V gene: TRBV2; CDR3 DNA: TGTGCCAGCAGTTACCAGGGACAGAAAGCTTTCTTT; CDR3 protein: CASSYQGQKAFF
J gene: TRBJ2-2; D gene: TRBD2; clone size: NA; V gene: TRBV10-2; CDR3 DNA: TGCGCCAGCAGTGAGTCGGGCGGGAGAGGGCCCGGGGAGCTGTTTTTT; CDR3 protein: CASSESGGRGPGELFF
J gene: TRBJ1-1; D gene: NA; clone size: NA; V gene: TRBV6-5; CDR3 DNA: TGTGCCAGCAGTACGACGGTGAACACTGAAGCTTTCTTT; CDR3 protein: CASSTTVNTEAFF
J gene: TRBJ1-4; D gene: NA; clone size: NA; V gene: TRBV18; CDR3 DNA: TGTGCCAGCTCACCAACCCAGAGTCGAACTAATGAAAAACTGTTTTTT; CDR3 protein: CASSPTQSRTNEKLFF
J gene: TRBJ2-4; D gene: NA; clone size: NA; V gene: TRBV5-8; CDR3 DNA: TGTGCCACTACACCGGGCCCCACTACGTCCAAAAACATTCAGTACTTC; CDR3 protein: CATTPGPTTSKNIQYF
J gene: TRBJ2-5; D gene: NA; clone size: once; V gene: TRBV5-4; CDR3 DNA: TGTGCCAGCAGCTTGGGGGGGGACTTATGGGAGACCCAGTACTTC; CDR3 protein: CASSLGGDLWETQYF
J gene: TRBJ2-7; D gene: TRBD1; clone size: NA; V gene: TRBV28; CDR3 DNA: TGTGCCAGCAGTCCCCAACAGGGGGCGGTAAAGTACTTC; CDR3 protein: CASSPQQGAVKYF
J gene: TRBJ1-1; D gene: NA; clone size: NA; V gene: TRBV6-1; CDR3 DNA: TGTGCCAGCAGGGACTCCCCCACTGAAGCTTTCTTT; CDR3 protein: CASRDSPTEAFF
J gene: TRBJ1-2; D gene: TRBD1; clone size: once; V gene: TRBV5-1; CDR3 DNA: TGCGCCAGCAGCGCAAGTATCAGGGGGGCTAACTATGGCTACACCTTC; CDR3 protein: CASSASIRGANYGYTF
J gene: TRBJ2-5; D gene: NA; clone size: few; V gene: TRBV5-1; CDR3 DNA: TGCGCCAGCAGCTTCGATCAAGAGACCCAGTACTTC; CDR3 protein: CASSFDQETQYF
J gene: TRBJ1-3; D gene: NA; clone size: NA; V gene: TRBV3-1/TRBV3-2; CDR3 DNA: TGTGCCAGCAGCCAAGATTCAGTGACGGGAAGCTCTGGAAACACCATATATTTT; CDR3 protein: CASSQDSVTGSSGNTIYF
J gene: TRBJ1-1; D gene: TRBD1; clone size: once; V gene: TRBV19; CDR3 DNA: TGTGCCAGTAGAGAGCAGGGGGGCTTTGAAGCTTTCTTT; CDR3 protein: CASREQGGFEAFF
J gene: TRBJ1-1; D gene: NA; clone size: NA; V gene: TRBV2; CDR3 DNA: TGTGCCAGCAGTGTCGGTACCATGAACACTGAAGCTTTCTTT; CDR3 protein: CASSVGTMNTEAFF
J gene: TRBJ1-2; D gene: NA; clone size: NA; V gene: TRBV4-3; CDR3 DNA: TGCGCCAGCAGCCAAGAAAGAAGACACTATGGCTACACCTTC; CDR3 protein: CASSQERRHYGYTF
J gene: TRBJ2-7; D gene: NA; clone size: few; V gene: TRBV7-2; CDR3 DNA: TGTGCCAGCAGCGCTTCCCATACGGCGGTAGAGCAGTACTTC; CDR3 protein: CASSASHTAVEQYF
J gene: TRBJ2-6; D gene: NA; clone size: NA; V gene: TRBV6-5; CDR3 DNA: TGTGCCAGCAGTTTCCGCGCCGCCTCTGGGGCCAACGTCCTGACTTTC; CDR3 protein: CASSFRAASGANVLTF
J gene: TRBJ1-3; D gene: NA; clone size: NA; V gene: TRBV4-1; CDR3 DNA: TGCGCCAGCAGCCAACCCTTGAGCTCTGGAAACACCATATATTTT; CDR3 protein: CASSQPLSSGNTIYF
J gene: TRBJ2-7; D gene: NA; clone size: NA; V gene: TRBV7-9; CDR3 DNA: TGTGCCAGCAGCCCAGCACTAGCTACCGAGCAGTACTTC; CDR3 protein: CASSPALATEQYF
J gene: TRBJ1-1; D gene: NA; clone size: NA; V gene: TRBV2; CDR3 DNA: TGTGCCGGGGGAGGTACTGAAGCTTTCTTT; CDR3 protein: CAGGGTEAFF
J gene: TRBJ1-1; D gene: NA; clone size: once; V gene: TRBV30; CDR3 DNA: TGTGCCTGGAGTGTACGGGGTCGCGGGGGGCTTCGGATGGAAGCTTTCTTT; CDR3 protein: CAWSVRGRGGLRMEAFF
J gene: TRBJ2-7; D gene: TRBD2; clone size: once; V gene: TRBV28; CDR3 DNA: TGTGCCAGCAGTAAAACGACTAGCGGGAGTTACGAGCAGTACTTC; CDR3 protein: CASSKTTSGSYEQYF
J gene: TRBJ2-1; D gene: TRBD2; clone size: NA; V gene: TRBV3-1/TRBV3-2; CDR3 DNA: TGTGCCAGCAGCAGGGGTAGCGGGAGCTACAATGAGCAGTTCTTC; CDR3 protein: CASSRGSGSYNEQFF